The text below deals with one TCR beta chain. Its specificity is not known. Germline V lookup: CDR1 SGHRS, CDR2 YFSETQ. CDR3 size: 14 residues. Deletions cut 0 bases from V and 3 bases from J, with 7 bases between. The data were obtained in a study of T cells after yellow fever vaccination. Study-wide context: For low cell numbers, libraries were made with SMART-Seq v4 Ultra Low Input. Study outcomes and limitations: One caveat is that FACS-sorted repertoires could contain abundant clonotypes contaminating from the bulk population. Weaker in magnitude, the secondary response showed a faster peak on day 5 versus 15.

Template switching by 5'RACE produced TCR cDNA, adding a universal primer site and UMIs. TCRdb re-analysed the 5' RACE reads in MiXCR, keeping a single row per CDR3 protein. The sample has under 150,000 distinct CDR3 sequences, around 7.7% seen once; the top ten hold approximately 0.78%. The sequence was obtained from a man aged 25-45 years who received the YFV17D yellow fever vaccine. This specimen was CD4+ T cells sorted from PBMCs, taken 5 days after the yellow fever booster vaccination. V gene TRBV5-1 combines with J gene TRBJ2-1; D remains ambiguous. The CDR3 coding sequence is TGCGCCAGCAGCTTGGAGTTCGTCTACAATGAGCAGTTCTTC. It yields the protein CASSLEFVYNEQFF.